This T cell receptor (beta chain) was captured by sequencing in a study of regulatory T cells in long-lasting Graves disease. The CDR3 length is 12 residues. The ends were cut back, 5 bases at V and 13 bases at J, with 12 bases in the middle. Germline CDR1 and CDR2: LNHDA and SQIVND (reference sequence). As for time point: newly diagnosed GD, antithyroid drugs for less than 3 months. Generation of the TCR library employed RNA extracted from PBMCs. Library construction for TCR beta used iRepertoire HTBI primers and Arm-PCR of CDR3 regions. TCRdb passed the multiplex PCR reads through MiXCR, listing each CDR3 protein once. The data contain about 540,000 distinct CDR3 sequences, 13% of them singletons. These records were also assigned to another study, of T cells in Graves' hyperthyroidism and ophthalmopathy. That report adds: Ophthalmopathy prediction by the model preceded onset by a median approximately 6.1 months.

The source was peripheral blood mononuclear cells (PBMCs), collected at new diagnosis, from a patient treated with antithyroid drugs. This receptor was identified in a man aged 25-45 years with Graves disease. The genes are TRBV19 and TRBJ1-6; tentative D call: TRBD1 (5 bases). CDR3: CASSGDRVPLHF. CDR3 DNA: TGTGCCAGTAGTGGGGACCGAGTCCCCCTCCACTTT.